This section outlines one T cell receptor (beta chain) sequence together with its context. Antigen: not known. This entry belongs to a study of CD8 T cells in Susac syndrome. Study-level points and caveats: CD4+ T cell repertoires in Susac syndrome exhibited no evidence of clonal expansion.

Random-hexamer reverse transcription was applied to roughly 0.5 to 1 ug RNA. It was immunoSEQ multiplex PCR that amplified TCR beta CDR3 across 54 Vbeta and 13 Jbeta. One entry per CDR3 protein, called by TCRdb with MiXCR from the immunoSEQ multiplex PCR reads. Among under 250,000 distinct CDR3 sequences listed, approximately 94% were seen once. CD8+ and CD4+ T cells taken from blood had their TCR beta sequenced. Recently defined diagnostic criteria classed the Susac syndrome patients as definite or probable. Trimming cost V 4 bases and J 4 bases; bases outside gene matches: 18. The CDR3 consists of 18 residues. From germline, CDR1 is LGHDT and CDR2 YNNKEL (reference sequence).

This TCR was recovered from a human donor with Susac syndrome. The V call is TRBV3-1, the J call TRBJ1-1, with TRBD1 matching 7 bases. Sequencing was carried out using CD4+ T cells from PBMCs. CDR3 residues: CASSRTGTASGSGTEAFF. The CDR3 DNA sequence: TGTGCCAGCAGCCGAACCGGGACAGCTTCCGGGAGTGGCACTGAAGCTTTCTTT. The full variable domain, its missing parts supplied by reference TRBV3-1 and TRBJ1-1, is DTAVSQTPKYLVTQMGNDKSIKCEQNLGHDTMYWYKQDSKKFLKIMFSYNNKELIINETVPNRFSPKSPDKAHLNLHINSLELGDSAVYFCASSRTGTASGSGTEAFFGQGTRLTVV.